Each of the 2 T cell receptor beta chains below was sequenced from the same sample in a study of blood T cell repertoires in COVID-19. Data came from immunoSEQ multiplex PCR; TCRdb stores just in-frame clones and leaves some out. In the table there are 85,000 to 100,000 clones, 86% of which are singletons. The specimen sequenced was peripheral blood. The receptor set was obtained from a man aged 55 to 70 with acute or convalescent COVID-19.

This chain connects TRBV18 to TRBJ2-3, with TRBD1 matching 8 bases. Looked up from germline, CDR1 is KGHSH and CDR2 is LQKENI. This CDR3 has 16 residues. After removal of 3 bases from V and 2 bases from J, the junction contained 7 bases not matched to a gene. The CDR3 DNA reads TGTGCCAGCTCACCCCGGACAGGGACGTACACAGATACGCAGTATTTT. It specifies CASSPRTGTYTDTQYF.

The genes are TRBV5-1 and TRBJ1-2; 7 positions match TRBD1. The CDR3 runs to 13 residues. With 5 bases clipped from V and 4 bases from J, the junction kept 5 bases outside the gene matches. Germline V gene data show CDR1 as SGHRS and CDR2 as YFSETQ. CDR3 sequence (DNA): TGCGCCAGCAGTACAGGGGACGGCTATGGCTACACCTTC. Amino acid sequence: CASSTGDGYGYTF.